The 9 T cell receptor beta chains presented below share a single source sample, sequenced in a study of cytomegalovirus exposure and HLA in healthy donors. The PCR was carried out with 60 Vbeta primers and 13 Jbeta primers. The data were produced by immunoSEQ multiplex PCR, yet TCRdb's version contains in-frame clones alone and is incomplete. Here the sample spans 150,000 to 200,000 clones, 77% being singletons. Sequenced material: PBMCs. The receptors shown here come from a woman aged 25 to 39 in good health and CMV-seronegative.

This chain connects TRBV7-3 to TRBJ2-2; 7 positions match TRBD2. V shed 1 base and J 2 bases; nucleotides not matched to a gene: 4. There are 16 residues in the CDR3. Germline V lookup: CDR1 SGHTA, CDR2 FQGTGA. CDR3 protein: CASSLIPSGNTGELFF. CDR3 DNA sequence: TGTGCCAGCAGCTTAATTCCTAGCGGTAACACCGGGGAGCTGTTTTTT.

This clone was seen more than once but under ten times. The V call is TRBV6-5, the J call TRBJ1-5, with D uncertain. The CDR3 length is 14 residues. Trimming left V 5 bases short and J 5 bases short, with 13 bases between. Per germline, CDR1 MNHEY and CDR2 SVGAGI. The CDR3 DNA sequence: TGTGCCAGCAGTCCTAGAAAGCCGGATCAGCCCCAGCATTTT. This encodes CASSPRKPDQPQHF.

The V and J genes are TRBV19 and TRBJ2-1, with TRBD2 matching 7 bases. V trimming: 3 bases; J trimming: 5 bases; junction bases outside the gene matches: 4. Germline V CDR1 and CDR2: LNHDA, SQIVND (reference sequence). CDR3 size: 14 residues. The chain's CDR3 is CASSMGLSDNEQFF. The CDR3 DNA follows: TGTGCCAGTAGTATGGGACTAAGCGACAATGAGCAGTTCTTC.

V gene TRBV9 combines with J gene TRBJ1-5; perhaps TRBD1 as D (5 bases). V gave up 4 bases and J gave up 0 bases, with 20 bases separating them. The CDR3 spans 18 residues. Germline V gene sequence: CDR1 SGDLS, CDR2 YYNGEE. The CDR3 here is CASSLIGEGVYSNQPQHF. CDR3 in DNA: TGTGCCAGCAGCCTAATTGGGGAAGGGGTTTATAGCAATCAGCCCCAGCATTTT.

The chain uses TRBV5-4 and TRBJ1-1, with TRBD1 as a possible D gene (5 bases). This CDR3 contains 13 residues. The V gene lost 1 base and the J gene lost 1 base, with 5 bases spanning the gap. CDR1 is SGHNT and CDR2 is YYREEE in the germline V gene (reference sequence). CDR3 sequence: CASSLTGNTEAFF. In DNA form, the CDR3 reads TGTGCCAGCAGCTTGACAGGGAACACTGAAGCTTTCTTT.

CDR3 sequence reads: CASRTGATNEKLFF. CDR3 nucleotides: TGCGCCAGTCGCACAGGGGCAACTAATGAAAAACTGTTTTTT. The chain has TRBV5-1 and TRBJ1-4, with 7 bases that match TRBD1. This CDR3 has 14 amino acids. The V gene's germline CDR1 is SGHRS and CDR2 YFSETQ. The V segment lost 8 bases and the J segment 0 bases; nucleotides outside the gene matches: 4.

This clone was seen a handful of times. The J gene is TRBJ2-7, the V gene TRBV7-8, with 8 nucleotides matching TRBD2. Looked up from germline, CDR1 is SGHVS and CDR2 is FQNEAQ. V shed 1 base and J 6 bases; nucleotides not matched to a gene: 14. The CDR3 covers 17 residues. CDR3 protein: CASSLVRSGTRASEQYF. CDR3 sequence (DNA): TGTGCCAGCAGCTTAGTTCGGTCTGGGACTAGGGCCTCCGAGCAGTACTTC.

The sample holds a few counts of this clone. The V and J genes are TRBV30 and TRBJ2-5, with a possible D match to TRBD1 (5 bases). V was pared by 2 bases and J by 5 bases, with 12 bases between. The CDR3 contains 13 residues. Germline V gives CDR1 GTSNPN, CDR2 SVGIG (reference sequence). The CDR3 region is CAWSLQGTETQYF. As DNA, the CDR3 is TGTGCCTGGAGTCTGCAGGGCACTGAGACCCAGTACTTC.

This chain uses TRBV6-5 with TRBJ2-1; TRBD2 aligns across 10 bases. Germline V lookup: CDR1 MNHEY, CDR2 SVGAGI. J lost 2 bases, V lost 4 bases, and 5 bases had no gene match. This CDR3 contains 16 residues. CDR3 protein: CASSLSSGGAYNEQFF. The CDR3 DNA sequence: TGTGCCAGCAGTTTAAGCAGCGGGGGGGCCTACAATGAGCAGTTCTTC.